These T cell receptor beta chains were read from a single sample in a study of blood T cell repertoires in COVID-19. Using immunoSEQ multiplex PCR, the repertoire was profiled, and TCRdb retains in-frame clones only, with some absent. In the table there are more than 85,000 clones, 86% of which are singletons. Material: PBMCs or T cells enriched from blood (not recorded which). These receptors were taken from a woman aged 45 to 65 who had recovered from COVID-19. The CDR3 runs from the conserved cysteine through the conserved F or W. Each record gives: D gene, J gene, clone size, V gene, CDR3 protein, CDR3 DNA. D genes are given only for firm matches. Clone size is not always given. Where it is, it says once, few, many or a class for expanded clones.

>.|TRBJ2-3|.|TRBV3-1/TRBV3-2
CASSQVMGATPDTQYF
TGTGCCAGCAGCCAAGTTATGGGAGCCACCCCAGATACGCAGTATTTT
>TRBD1|TRBJ2-3|.|TRBV7-9
CASSPGDSLTDTQYF
TGTGCCAGCAGCCCCGGGGACAGCCTCACAGATACGCAGTATTTT
>.|TRBJ1-3|.|TRBV7-2
CASSLGGLGNTIYF
TGTGCCAGCAGCTTAGGGGGGCTCGGAAACACCATATATTTT
>.|TRBJ1-2|.|TRBV28
CASSLSGGRYWGNEDYGYTF
TGTGCCAGCAGTCTTTCGGGGGGACGTTACTGGGGTAATGAAGACTATGGCTACACCTTC
>.|TRBJ2-3|.|TRBV5-1
CASLPWGGGTDTQYF
TGCGCCAGCCTACCCTGGGGCGGCGGCACAGATACGCAGTATTTT
>TRBD2|TRBJ2-2|.|TRBV19
CASSGAGLGTGELFF
TGTGCCAGTAGTGGAGCGGGACTGGGTACCGGGGAGCTGTTTTTT
>TRBD2|TRBJ2-5|.|TRBV3-1/TRBV3-2
CASSQVPSGRARETQYF
TGTGCCAGCAGCCAAGTCCCTAGCGGGAGGGCCCGGGAGACCCAGTACTTC
>TRBD1|TRBJ2-7|.|TRBV18
CASSPPGQSYEQYF
TGTGCCAGCTCACCACCGGGACAGTCCTACGAGCAGTACTTC
>TRBD1|TRBJ2-7|.|TRBV11-2
CASSLDLTGANYEQYF
TGTGCCAGCAGCTTAGATCTAACAGGGGCGAACTACGAGCAGTACTTC
>.|TRBJ1-4|.|TRBV5-1
CASSTTRAGKLFF
TGCGCCAGCAGCACAACGAGGGCGGGGAAACTGTTTTTT
>TRBD2|TRBJ2-7|.|TRBV2
CASSLTSGERGSYEQYF
TGTGCCAGCAGTTTGACTAGCGGGGAGAGGGGGTCCTACGAGCAGTACTTC
>.|TRBJ2-5|.|TRBV5-1
CASSFEGLYQETQYF
TGCGCCAGCAGCTTCGAGGGTCTTTACCAAGAGACCCAGTACTTC
>.|TRBJ1-1|.|TRBV9
CASSVDDTVVAEAFF
TGTGCCAGCAGCGTAGATGACACTGTTGTGGCTGAAGCTTTCTTT
>.|TRBJ2-7|.|TRBV11-2
CASSLWATLGNEQYF
TGTGCCAGCAGCTTATGGGCGACGCTCGGAAACGAGCAGTACTTC
>TRBD2|TRBJ2-7|.|TRBV11-2
CASSLGAGGTYEQYF
TGTGCCAGCAGCTTAGGAGCGGGGGGAACCTACGAGCAGTACTTC
>.|TRBJ1-3|.|TRBV28
CASRTGGWGLYF
TGTGCCAGCAGGACGGGGGGTTGGGGCCTATATTTT
>.|TRBJ1-2|.|TRBV3-1/TRBV3-2
CASSQGGHGYGYTF
TGTGCCAGCAGCCAAGGGGGCCACGGATATGGCTACACCTTC
>.|TRBJ2-1|.|TRBV28
CASKPISISYNEQFF
TGTGCCAGCAAACCAATTAGCATCTCCTACAATGAGCAGTTCTTC
>.|TRBJ2-1|.|TRBV6-6
CASRHHGEGDEQFF
TGTGCCAGCAGACATCATGGGGAAGGGGATGAGCAGTTCTTC
>TRBD1|TRBJ2-1|.|TRBV6-5
CASSRTGQGNEQFF
TGTGCCAGCAGCCGGACCGGACAGGGAAATGAGCAGTTCTTC
>.|TRBJ2-2|.|TRBV9
CASSVGPPTGHPGELFF
TGTGCCAGCAGCGTAGGCCCGCCAACGGGTCATCCCGGGGAGCTGTTTTTT
>.|TRBJ1-1|.|TRBV7-3
CASSSRGGAIGEAFF
TGTGCCAGCAGCTCCCGAGGGGGGGCGATCGGTGAAGCTTTCTTT
>.|TRBJ1-1|.|TRBV19
CASRRQDPPNTEAFF
TGTGCCAGTCGGAGACAGGATCCCCCGAACACTGAAGCTTTCTTT
>.|TRBJ2-2|.|TRBV6-4
CASRQFLNTGELFF
TGTGCCAGCCGACAGTTCCTGAACACCGGGGAGCTGTTTTTT
>.|TRBJ1-1|.|TRBV27
CASRRQPMNTEAFF
TGTGCCAGCAGAAGACAGCCTATGAACACTGAAGCTTTCTTT
>.|TRBJ2-7|.|TRBV2
CASTRGGAVPEQYF
TGTGCCAGCACCCGAGGGGGGGCGGTGCCCGAGCAGTACTTC
>TRBD1|TRBJ2-7|.|TRBV12-5
CASGPMGQGHPYEQYF
TGTGCTAGTGGCCCGATGGGACAGGGGCACCCCTACGAGCAGTACTTC
>TRBD1|TRBJ1-4|.|TRBV5-1
CASSEGQGEREKLFF
TGCGCCAGCAGCGAGGGACAGGGCGAGAGGGAAAAACTGTTTTTT
>TRBD1|TRBJ1-3|.|TRBV6-5
CASSYGTATGNTIYF
TGTGCCAGCAGTTACGGGACAGCCACGGGAAACACCATATATTTT
>TRBD2|TRBJ2-1|.|TRBV29-1
CSVDGGAYNEQFF
TGCAGCGTTGACGGGGGGGCCTACAATGAGCAGTTCTTC
>TRBD2|TRBJ2-2|.|TRBV19
CASSTGLAVGSAGELFF
TGTGCCAGTAGTACGGGACTAGCCGTCGGGTCGGCCGGGGAGCTGTTTTTT
>.|TRBJ2-7|.|TRBV7-2
CASSRRVDYEQYF
TGTGCCAGCAGCAGGAGGGTGGACTACGAGCAGTACTTC
>.|TRBJ2-7|.|TRBV28
CASRSFYEQYF
TGTGCCAGCAGATCCTTTTACGAGCAGTACTTC
>.|TRBJ1-5|.|TRBV18
CASSPRAVGARVQPQHF
TGTGCCAGCTCGCCCCGGGCTGTGGGGGCGCGGGTTCAGCCCCAGCATTTT
>TRBD1|TRBJ2-5|.|TRBV3-1/TRBV3-2
CASATPGGGETQYF
TGTGCCAGCGCAACCCCAGGGGGCGGAGAGACCCAGTACTTC
>TRBD2|TRBJ2-1|.|TRBV19
CASSMRGGRSNEQFF
TGTGCCAGTAGTATGCGGGGGGGCCGATCAAATGAGCAGTTCTTC
>TRBD1|TRBJ1-4|.|TRBV5-1
CASRIRTGGRTNEKLFF
TGCGCCAGCAGAATAAGGACAGGGGGTAGAACTAATGAAAAACTGTTTTTT
>TRBD2|TRBJ2-2|once|TRBV19
CASSITSGKNTGELFF
TGTGCCAGTAGTATTACAAGCGGGAAGAACACCGGGGAGCTGTTTTTT
>.|TRBJ1-6|.|TRBV6-1
CASSERYGGSNSPLHF
TGTGCCAGCAGTGAACGGTATGGGGGGAGTAATTCACCCCTCCACTTT
>TRBD1|TRBJ1-5|few|TRBV27
CASRDRNQPQHF
TGTGCCAGCCGGGACAGAAATCAGCCCCAGCATTTT
>.|TRBJ2-7|.|TRBV13
CASSLGGGGRYEQYF
TGTGCCAGCAGCTTAGGAGGAGGGGGCCGGTACGAGCAGTACTTC
>TRBD1|TRBJ1-5|.|TRBV28
CASSPPGTVYSNQPQHF
TGTGCCAGCAGTCCGCCCGGGACAGTTTATAGCAATCAGCCCCAGCATTTT
>.|TRBJ1-5|few|TRBV19
CASSIYALQPQHF
TGTGCCAGTAGTATATATGCGTTACAGCCCCAGCATTTT
>.|TRBJ1-2|.|TRBV7-9
CASSETLGGDGYTF
TGTGCCAGCAGCGAGACGTTGGGCGGGGATGGCTACACCTTC
>.|TRBJ2-7|.|TRBV30
CAWTKPFSYEQYF
TGTGCCTGGACTAAACCTTTCTCCTACGAGCAGTACTTC
>.|TRBJ1-3|.|TRBV13
CASSLSIRGTGNTIYF
TGTGCCAGCAGCTTATCAATCCGGGGGACTGGAAACACCATATATTTT
>.|TRBJ1-4|.|TRBV5-4
CASSLRQPNEKLFF
TGTGCCAGCAGCTTAAGACAGCCTAATGAAAAACTGTTTTTT
>.|TRBJ2-1|.|TRBV5-1
CASSLKVGAADNEQFF
TGCGCCAGCAGCTTGAAGGTTGGGGCAGCCGACAATGAGCAGTTCTTC
>.|TRBJ1-1|.|TRBV5-1
CASRRDSEAFF
TGCGCCAGCAGACGAGACAGTGAAGCTTTCTTT
>.|TRBJ1-1|few|TRBV5-6
CASSWFSQGKDTEAFF
TGTGCCAGCAGCTGGTTTTCTCAGGGTAAAGACACTGAAGCTTTCTTT